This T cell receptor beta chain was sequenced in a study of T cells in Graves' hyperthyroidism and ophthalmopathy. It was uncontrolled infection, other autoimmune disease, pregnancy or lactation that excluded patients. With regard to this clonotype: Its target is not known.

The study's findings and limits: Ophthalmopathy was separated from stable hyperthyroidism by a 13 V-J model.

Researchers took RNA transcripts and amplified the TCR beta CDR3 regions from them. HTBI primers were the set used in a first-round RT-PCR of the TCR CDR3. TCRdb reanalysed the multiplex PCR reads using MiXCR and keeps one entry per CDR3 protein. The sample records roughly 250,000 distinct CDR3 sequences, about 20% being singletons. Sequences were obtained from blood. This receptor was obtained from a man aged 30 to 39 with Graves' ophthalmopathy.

The chain's CDR3 is CASSLEEAQETQYF. CDR3 DNA sequence: TGTGCCAGCAGCTTAGAGGAGGCCCAAGAGACCCAGTACTTC. The chain combines TRBV7-6 with TRBJ2-5, with a possible D match to TRBD2 (5 bases). The CDR3 covers 14 residues. V lost 1 base and J lost 1, with 7 bases in between. Germline values: CDR1 SGHVS, CDR2 FNYEAQ.